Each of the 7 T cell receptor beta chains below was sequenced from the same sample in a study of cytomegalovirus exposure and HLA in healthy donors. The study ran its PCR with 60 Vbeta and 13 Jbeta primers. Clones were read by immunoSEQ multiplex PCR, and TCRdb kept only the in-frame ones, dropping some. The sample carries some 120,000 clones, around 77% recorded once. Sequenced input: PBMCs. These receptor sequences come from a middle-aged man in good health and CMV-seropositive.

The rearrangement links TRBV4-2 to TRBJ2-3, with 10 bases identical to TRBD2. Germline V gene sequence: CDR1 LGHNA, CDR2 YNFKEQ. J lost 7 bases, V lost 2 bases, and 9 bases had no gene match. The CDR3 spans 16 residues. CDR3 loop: CASSQLIAGGSNTQYF. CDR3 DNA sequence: TGTGCCAGCAGCCAACTCATAGCGGGGGGAAGTAATACGCAGTATTTT.

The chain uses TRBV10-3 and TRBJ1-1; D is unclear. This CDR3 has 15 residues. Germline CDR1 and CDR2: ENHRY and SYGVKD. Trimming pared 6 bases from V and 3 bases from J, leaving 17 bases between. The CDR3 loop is CAISPSSGWDTEAFF. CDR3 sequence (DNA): TGTGCCATCAGCCCCTCCAGCGGGTGGGACACTGAAGCTTTCTTT.

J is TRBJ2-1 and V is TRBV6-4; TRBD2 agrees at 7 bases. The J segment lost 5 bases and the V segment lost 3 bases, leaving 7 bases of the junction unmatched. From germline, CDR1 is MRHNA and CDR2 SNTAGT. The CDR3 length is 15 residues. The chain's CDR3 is CASSETPGGNNEQFF. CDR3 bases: TGTGCCAGCAGTGAAACTCCGGGGGGTAACAATGAGCAGTTCTTC.

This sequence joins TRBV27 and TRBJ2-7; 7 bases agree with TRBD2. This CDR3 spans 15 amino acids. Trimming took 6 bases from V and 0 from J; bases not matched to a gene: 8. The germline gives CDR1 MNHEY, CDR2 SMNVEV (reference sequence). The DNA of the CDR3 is TGTGCCAGCAGCCTCGCGGGGGTTCTCTCCTACGAGCAGTACTTC. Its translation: CASSLAGVLSYEQYF.

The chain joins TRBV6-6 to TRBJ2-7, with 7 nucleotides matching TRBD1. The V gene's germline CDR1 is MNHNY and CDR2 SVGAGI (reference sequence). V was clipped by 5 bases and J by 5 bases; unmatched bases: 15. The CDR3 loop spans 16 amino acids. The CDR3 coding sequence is TGTGCCAGCAGTCGTGGGCTTGCGACAGGGTTTGACGAGCAGTACTTC. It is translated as CASSRGLATGFDEQYF.

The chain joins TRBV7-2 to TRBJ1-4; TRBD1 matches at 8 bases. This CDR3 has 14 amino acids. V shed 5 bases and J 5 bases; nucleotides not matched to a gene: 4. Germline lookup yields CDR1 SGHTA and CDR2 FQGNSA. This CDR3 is CASSTGQVNEKLFF. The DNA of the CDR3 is TGTGCCAGCAGCACGGGACAGGTGAATGAAAAACTGTTTTTT.

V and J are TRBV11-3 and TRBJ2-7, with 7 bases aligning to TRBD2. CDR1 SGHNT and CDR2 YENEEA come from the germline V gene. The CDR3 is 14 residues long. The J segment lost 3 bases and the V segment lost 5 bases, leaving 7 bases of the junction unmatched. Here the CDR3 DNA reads TGTGCCAGCAGCCCGAGCGGGACCCACTACGAGCAGTACTTC. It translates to CASSPSGTHYEQYF.